This T cell receptor beta chain appears in the sequencing data of a study of regulatory dendritic cells for organ transplantation. The germline CDR1 and CDR2 sequences are WSHSY and SAAADI. V was cut by 5 bases and J by 7 bases, with 15 bases left in between. The CDR3 spans 13 residues. Allogeneic regulatory or mature dendritic cells were co-cultured for roughly five days with CFSE-labeled sorted T cells at 1:10. On this clone itself: Its specificity is unknown.

Sequencing used immunoSEQ multiplex PCR; TCRdb keeps in-frame clones, though not all of them. The repertoire includes approximately 22,000 clones, approximately 85% of them detected once, and 0.68% sits in the top ten. The TCR originated in a human donor in good health. This rearrangement joins TRBV10-2 to TRBJ2-7; D not certain. Source material: naive CD4+ T cells from blood cultured with regulatory dendritic cells. The subset: CD45RA+ naive T cells. The CDR3 DNA reads TGCGCCAGCAGTTGGGCTTTTCCGTCAGAGCAGTACTTC. It specifies CASSWAFPSEQYF.